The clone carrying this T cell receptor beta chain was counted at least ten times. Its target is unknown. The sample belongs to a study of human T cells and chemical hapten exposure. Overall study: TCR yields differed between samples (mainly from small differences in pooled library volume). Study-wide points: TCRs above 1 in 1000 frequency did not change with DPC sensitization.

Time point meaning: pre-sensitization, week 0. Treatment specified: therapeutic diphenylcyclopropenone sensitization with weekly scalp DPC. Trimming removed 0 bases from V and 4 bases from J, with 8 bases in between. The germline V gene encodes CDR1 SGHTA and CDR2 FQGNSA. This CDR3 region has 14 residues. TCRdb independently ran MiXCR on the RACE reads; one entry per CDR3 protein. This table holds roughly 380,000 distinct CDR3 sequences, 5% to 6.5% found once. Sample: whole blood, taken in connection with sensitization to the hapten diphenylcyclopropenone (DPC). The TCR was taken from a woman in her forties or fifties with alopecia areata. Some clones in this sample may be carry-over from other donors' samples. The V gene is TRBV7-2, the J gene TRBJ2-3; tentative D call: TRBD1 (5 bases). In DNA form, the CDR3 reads TGTGCCAGCAGCTTAGCGGGGCCCCCAGATACGCAGTATTTT. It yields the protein CASSLAGPPDTQYF.